This paragraph reports one TCR beta chain. Its antigen is not identified. The sample comes from a study of beta chain features in type 1 diabetes. Study-wide findings and caveats: Naive, central memory and regulatory TCRB repertoires appeared more similar among patients than healthy donors. Shorter TCRB CDR3s, moderately but significantly so, were found in Type 1 diabetes patients in all four CD4+ subsets.

The CDR3 spans 16 residues. The germline gives CDR1 MNHNS, CDR2 SASEGT. Trimming took 3 bases from V and 1 from J, leaving 14 bases between them. Expressed TCRB transcripts were sequenced, since all the RNA that had been isolated was reverse transcribed. Libraries were prepared by immunoSEQ multiplex PCR; TCRdb keeps only in-frame clonotypes and omits some of them. Seen here are 680,000 or so clones, roughly 12% observed once, and the top ten hold 0.02% to 0.025%. The chain employs TRBV6-1 and TRBJ2-3; a possible D gene is TRBD1 (5 bases). The sample consisted of naive CD4+ T cells from blood. The TCR sequence derives from a man aged 18 to 29 with type 1 diabetes. The CDR3 loop reads CASSELARQRTDTQYF. In DNA form, the CDR3 reads TGTGCCAGCAGTGAGCTGGCCCGACAGCGCACAGATACGCAGTATTTT.